Below are 23 T cell receptor beta chains sequenced from a single sample in a study of blood T cells in healthy people across ages. A J-beta primer mix and a sample-barcoded 5' primer were used in a second PCR of about 7 to 11 cycles. TCRdb itself ran the 5' RACE reads through MiXCR, one entry per CDR3 protein. Here the sample spans over 1,500,000 distinct CDR3 sequences, around 48% being singletons. Sequencing was performed on blood. The receptors here all came from a woman aged 40 to 49 in good health.

The table lists this clonotype with a count of one. Sequence at one end of the junction differs from germline and may be a read error. The V and J genes are TRBV6-2 or TRBV6-3 and TRBJ2-4, with 10 nucleotides matching TRBD1. The CDR3 contains 16 residues. CDR1 is MNHEY, CDR2 SVGEGT, per germline. CDR3 DNA sequence: TGTGCCAGCAGACAGGGGACAGGGGCGACCAAAAACATTCGGTACTTC. It codes for CASRQGTGATKNIRYF.

V usage is TRBV2 and J usage is TRBJ2-2; unclear D gene. From germline, CDR1 is SNHLY and CDR2 FYNNEI. V dropped 6 bases and J dropped 1 base, with 6 bases sitting between them. The CDR3 runs 13 residues. This chain's CDR3 is CASRARNTGELFF. The CDR3 nucleotides read TGTGCCAGCAGGGCCAGGAACACCGGGGAGCTGTTTTTT. Variable domain in full (rest from reference TRBV2 and TRBJ2-2): EPEVTQTPSHQVTQMGQEVILRCVPISNHLYFYWYRQILGQKVEFLVSFYNNEISEKSEIFDDQFSVERPDGSNFTLKIRSTKLEDSAMYFCASRARNTGELFFGEGSRLTVL.

This sequence joins TRBV6-5 and TRBJ2-1; 10 bases fit TRBD2. Germline trimming cut 4 bases from V and 8 bases from J; bases unmatched to any gene: 11. Germline V gene sequence: CDR1 MNHEY, CDR2 SVGAGI. This CDR3 spans 16 amino acids. The CDR3 spells CASSSRRQRGGDEQFF. CDR3 DNA: TGTGCCAGCAGTTCCAGGCGCCAGCGGGGGGGAGATGAGCAGTTCTTC.

The chain couples TRBV6-6 to TRBJ1-2, with TRBD1 matching 8 bases. With V trimmed by 6 bases and J by 4 bases, 10 bases remained unmatched. The CDR3 has 15 amino acids. Germline CDR1 is MNHNY and CDR2 is SVGAGI (reference sequence). The CDR3: CASSFIQGVTYGYTF. The CDR3 DNA sequence: TGTGCCAGCAGCTTCATACAGGGGGTCACCTATGGCTACACCTTC.

J is TRBJ2-7 and V is TRBV7-9; 7 bases map to TRBD1. The V segment lost 3 bases and the J segment 3 bases; nucleotides outside the gene matches: 5. CDR3 length: 14 amino acids. Germline assignment: CDR1 SEHNR and CDR2 FQNEAQ (reference sequence). CDR3 loop: CASSFDRDGYEQYF. CDR3 in DNA: TGTGCCAGCAGCTTCGACAGGGACGGCTACGAGCAGTACTTC.

The CDR3 DNA is TGTGCCAGCAGTTACTCGGCCCGGGGAAGCGAGCAGTTCTTC. Translated: CASSYSARGSEQFF. The chain couples TRBV6-2 or TRBV6-3 to TRBJ2-1; weak D call: TRBD2 (5 bases). Per the germline V gene, CDR1 is MNHEY and CDR2 is SVGEGT. This CDR3 is 14 amino acids long. The V and J ends lost 0 bases and 10 bases respectively, with 13 bases between them.

The V call is TRBV7-2, the J call TRBJ1-6; D uncertain. Per the germline V gene, CDR1 is SGHTA and CDR2 is FQGNSA. The V gene lost 2 bases and the J gene lost 4 bases, with 9 bases spanning the gap. CDR3 size: 15 residues. The CDR3 region is CASSLIGQYNSPLHF. DNA for the CDR3: TGTGCCAGCAGCTTAATAGGGCAGTATAATTCACCCCTCCACTTT.

The chain joins TRBV28 to TRBJ2-5; D call uncertain. Germline lookup yields CDR1 MDHEN and CDR2 SYDVKM. This CDR3 is built from 15 residues. V shed 4 bases and J shed 5 bases, with 17 bases lying between them. CDR3 amino acids: CASSSAAAVDETQYF. CDR3 in DNA: TGTGCCAGCAGTTCCGCTGCAGCCGTGGACGAGACCCAGTACTTC.

The gene calls are TRBV28 and TRBJ1-1; TRBD1 is a possible D gene (5 bases). V shed 8 bases and J shed 4 bases, with 26 bases lying between them. The CDR3 contains 17 residues. Germline CDR1 reads MDHEN; CDR2 reads SYDVKM. The CDR3 coding sequence is TGTGCCAGCGGGCGACCTACAATACAGGTTAGGAGCACTGAAGCTTTCTTT. This translates into CASGRPTIQVRSTEAFF.

This clonotype was seen only once. This chain joins TRBV10-3 and TRBJ2-3, with D unclear. V gave up 3 bases and J gave up 2 bases, with 6 bases separating them. This CDR3 region has 13 residues. In germline, CDR1 is ENHRY, CDR2 SYGVKD. CDR3 residues: CAISDAVTDTQYF. The CDR3 coding sequence is TGTGCCATCAGTGACGCGGTCACAGATACGCAGTATTTT.

There are a few counts of this clonotype. This rearrangement joins TRBV11-2 to TRBJ2-7; 8 positions match TRBD2. V lost 0 bases, J lost 5 bases, and 3 bases stayed unmatched. Germline CDR1 SGHAT, CDR2 FQNNGV. CDR3 size: 14 residues. CDR3 sequence: CASSLDRGGHEQYF. As DNA, the CDR3 is TGTGCCAGCAGCTTAGACCGGGGGGGCCACGAGCAGTACTTC.

Notes on this clonotype: A much bigger clone sits one base away, suggesting this may be a read error. The J gene is TRBJ2-4, the V gene TRBV29-1, with D maybe TRBD2 (6 bases). The CDR3 is 13 amino acids. V dropped 7 bases and J dropped 4 bases, with 14 bases sitting between them. CDR1 and CDR2 from the germline V gene are SQVTM and ANQGSEA. CDR3 bases: TGCAGCGCTATGGGACTGGGGAAAAACATTCAGTACTTC. Translating gives CSAMGLGKNIQYF.

Only one count was recorded for this clonotype. The chain employs TRBV9 and TRBJ2-3; TRBD2 is a possible D gene (5 bases). V shed 3 bases and J shed 2 bases, with 16 bases lying between them. This CDR3 comprises 16 residues. Germline V gene data show CDR1 as SGDLS and CDR2 as YYNGEE. The DNA of the CDR3 is TGTGCCAGCAGCGGAGGAATGACGGGGAACACAGATACGCAGTATTTT. It is translated as CASSGGMTGNTDTQYF.

This clonotype has only a few counts. The rearrangement uses TRBV18 and TRBJ1-6; TRBD1 matches 8 bases. This CDR3 comprises 15 residues. CDR1 is KGHSH, CDR2 LQKENI, per germline. V gave up 3 bases and J gave up 7 bases; unmatched junction bases: 5. The CDR3, as DNA: TGTGCCAGCTCACCCGGACAGGGTAGCAATTCACCCCTCCACTTT. Protein sequence: CASSPGQGSNSPLHF.

This clonotype was counted only a few times. V usage is TRBV7-8 and J usage is TRBJ2-3, with D tentatively TRBD1 or TRBD2 (6 bases each). CDR3 length: 15 amino acids. Trimming removed 1 base at V and 2 bases at J, with 10 bases between. Per the germline V gene, CDR1 is SGHVS and CDR2 is FQNEAQ. DNA of the CDR3: TGTGCCAGCAGCTTAGAGGGGGAGGACACAGATACGCAGTATTTT. Amino acid sequence: CASSLEGEDTDTQYF.

This chain uses TRBV24-1 with TRBJ2-7; D call uncertain. This CDR3 region has 19 residues. Trimming cost V 4 bases and J 4 bases, with 28 bases left between them. Germline CDR1 is KGHDR and CDR2 is SFDVKD. CDR3 amino acids: CATSDPGGESPPHIYEQYF. The DNA of the CDR3 is TGTGCCACCAGTGACCCAGGCGGCGAGTCACCTCCACACATATACGAGCAGTACTTC.

This clonotype was observed a few times. CDR3 DNA: TGTGCCAGCAGTGCGGGTCTCAGGGCCTATGGCTACACCTTC. Its protein is CASSAGLRAYGYTF. This sequence joins TRBV28 and TRBJ1-2; D may be TRBD1 (5 bases). CDR1 is MDHEN and CDR2 is SYDVKM in the germline V gene. The CDR3 spans 14 residues. Trimming removed 5 bases at V and 4 bases at J, with 14 bases between.

This clonotype was counted between two and nine times. CDR3 loop: CASSESASSIQETQYF. Written as DNA, the CDR3 is TGCGCCAGCAGTGAGTCAGCTAGCAGTATCCAAGAGACCCAGTACTTC. The rearrangement joins TRBV10-2 to TRBJ2-5; TRBD2 might be the D (5 bases). Per the germline V gene, CDR1 is WSHSY and CDR2 is SAAADI. V lost 0 bases to trimming and J lost 1 base, with 12 bases between them. This CDR3 has 16 amino acids.

The DNA of the CDR3 is TGTGCCAGCAGTTTAAATCCCGGGACGGCGATAGAGACCCAGTACTTC. Encoded protein: CASSLNPGTAIETQYF. The V gene is TRBV28, the J gene TRBJ2-5, with D possibly being TRBD1 or TRBD2 (5 bases each). The CDR3 loop spans 16 amino acids. The V end lost 2 bases, the J end lost 4 bases, and 17 bases lay between the germline ends. Germline CDR1 reads MDHEN; CDR2 reads SYDVKM.

The J gene is TRBJ2-5, the V gene TRBV4-3; weak D call: TRBD1 (7 bases). Trimming left V 1 base short and J 7 bases short, with 19 bases between. Germline V CDR1 and CDR2: LGHNA, YSLEER. The CDR3 extends over 16 amino acids. The CDR3 DNA is TGCGCCAGCAGCCAAGGGGCCGCAGGGGGGTTTGGGACCCAGTACTTC. This gives the protein CASSQGAAGGFGTQYF.

There are a few counts of this clonotype. The J gene is TRBJ2-6, the V gene TRBV6-1; tentative D call: TRBD1 (6 bases). Trimming took 6 bases from V and 0 from J, leaving 15 bases between them. CDR3 size: 17 residues. Germline V gene lookup returns CDR1 MNHNS and CDR2 SASEGT. CDR3 nucleotide sequence: TGTGCCAGCAGCCATTCGGGACAACCCTCTGGGGCCAACGTCCTGACTTTC. It encodes CASSHSGQPSGANVLTF.

The chain joins TRBV5-1 to TRBJ1-6; D might be TRBD1 (5 bases). V was cut by 8 bases and J by 6 bases, with 18 bases left in between. Looked up from germline, CDR1 is SGHRS and CDR2 is YFSETQ. The CDR3 runs to 15 residues. DNA for the CDR3: TGCGCCAGTTCCGGGACCCAGGGAGCTAATTCACCCCTCCACTTT. Amino acid sequence: CASSGTQGANSPLHF.

The CDR3: CASSSAVSSGTAGQNIQYF. CDR3 sequence (DNA): TGTGCCAGCAGTTCGGCCGTCTCGTCGGGGACCGCTGGTCAAAACATTCAGTACTTC. This chain links TRBV6-4 with TRBJ2-7, with D perhaps matching TRBD1 or TRBD2 (5 bases each). The tail of the sequence fits TRBJ2-4 better, so the J call may be wrong. Looked up from germline, CDR1 is MRHNA and CDR2 is SNTAGT. The CDR3 spans 19 residues.